This entry lists 4 T cell receptor beta chains sequenced from one sample in a study of T cells in Graves' hyperthyroidism and ophthalmopathy. Researchers amplified the TCR beta CDR3 regions from RNA transcripts. First-round RT-PCR targeting the TCR CDR3 was performed with the HTBI primer set. TCRdb called the multiplex PCR reads again in MiXCR, with one record for every CDR3 protein. The sample consists of about 560,000 distinct CDR3 sequences, about 14% of them appearing once. Sequences were obtained from blood. The receptors shown here come from a woman in her 40s with Graves' hyperthyroidism.

This clonotype was seen ten or more times. This chain connects TRBV20-1 to TRBJ1-6; D gene ambiguous. The germline V gene encodes CDR1 DFQATT and CDR2 SNEGSKA (reference sequence). The CDR3 sequence is 13 residues long. Trimming stripped 1 base from V and 6 bases from J, with 7 bases between. The CDR3 coding sequence is TGCAGTGCTAGAGGGGTTACTAATTCACCCCTCCACTTT. Amino acid sequence: CSARGVTNSPLHF.

This clonotype was counted many times. The V gene is TRBV7-9, the J gene TRBJ1-2; D unclear. Germline CDR1 reads SEHNR; CDR2 reads FQNEAQ (reference sequence). Trimming shortened V by 5 bases and J by 0 bases, and 10 bases separated the two germline ends. The CDR3 sequence is 14 residues long. For the CDR3, the DNA is TGTGCCAGCAGCCCTGTTCAGGCTAACTATGGCTACACCTTC. As protein: CASSPVQANYGYTF.

This clonotype showed up just a few times. This rearrangement joins TRBV9 to TRBJ2-1; no definite D call. CDR3 length equals 15 residues. V was shortened by 0 bases and J by 3 bases, with 10 bases between the two germline ends. CDR1 is SGDLS and CDR2 is YYNGEE in the germline V gene. The CDR3 protein is CASSVDARFYNEQFF. The CDR3 DNA reads as TGTGCCAGCAGCGTAGATGCTCGGTTCTACAATGAGCAGTTCTTC.

This clonotype was observed many times. The V and J genes are TRBV2 and TRBJ2-4; D is perhaps TRBD1 (5 bases). This CDR3 is 14 amino acids long. Germline CDR1 SNHLY, CDR2 FYNNEI. V was cut by 6 bases and J by 3 bases, with 12 bases left in between. CDR3 region: CASSLEGVKNIQYF. As DNA, the CDR3 is TGTGCCAGCAGCCTAGAAGGGGTCAAAAACATTCAGTACTTC.